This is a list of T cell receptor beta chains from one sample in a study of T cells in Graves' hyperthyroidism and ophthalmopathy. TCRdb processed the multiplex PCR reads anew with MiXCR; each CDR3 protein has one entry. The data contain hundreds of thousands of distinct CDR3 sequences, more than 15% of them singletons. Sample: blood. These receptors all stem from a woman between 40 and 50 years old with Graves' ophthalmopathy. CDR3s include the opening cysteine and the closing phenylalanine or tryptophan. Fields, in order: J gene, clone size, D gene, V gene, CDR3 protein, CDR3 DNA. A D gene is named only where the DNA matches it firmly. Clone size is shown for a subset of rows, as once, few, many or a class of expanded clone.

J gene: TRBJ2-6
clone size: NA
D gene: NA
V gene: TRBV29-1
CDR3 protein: CSVEEGGSGANVLTF
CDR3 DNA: TGCAGCGTTGAAGAGGGTGGCTCTGGGGCCAACGTCCTGACTTTC

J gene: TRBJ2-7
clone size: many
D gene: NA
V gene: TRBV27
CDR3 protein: CASSSQHYYEQYF
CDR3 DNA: TGTGCCAGCAGTTCCCAGCACTACTACGAGCAGTACTTC

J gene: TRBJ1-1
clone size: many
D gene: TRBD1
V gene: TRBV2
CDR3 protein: CASRETGETEAFF
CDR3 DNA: TGTGCCAGCAGGGAGACAGGGGAGACTGAAGCTTTCTTT

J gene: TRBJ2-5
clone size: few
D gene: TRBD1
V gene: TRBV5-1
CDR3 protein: CASSLGGTGVQETQYF
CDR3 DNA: TGCGCCAGCAGCTTGGGGGGGACAGGGGTTCAAGAGACCCAGTACTTC

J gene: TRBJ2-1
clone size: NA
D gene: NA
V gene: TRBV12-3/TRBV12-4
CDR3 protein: CASTLGPESSNEQFF
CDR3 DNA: TGTGCCAGCACTCTGGGACCAGAATCCTCCAATGAGCAGTTCTTC

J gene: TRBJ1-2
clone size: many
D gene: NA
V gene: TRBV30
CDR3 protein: CAWGPPASGYTF
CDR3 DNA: TGTGCCTGGGGACCGCCGGCTTCCGGCTACACCTTC

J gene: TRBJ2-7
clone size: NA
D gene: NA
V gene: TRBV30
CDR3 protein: CAWSVPGTEQYF
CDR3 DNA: TGTGCCTGGAGTGTACCCGGGACCGAGCAGTACTTC

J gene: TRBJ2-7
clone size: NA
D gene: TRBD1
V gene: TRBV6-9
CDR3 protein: CASSVYDRASSYEQYF
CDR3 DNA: TGTGCCAGCAGTGTATACGACAGGGCGAGCTCCTACGAGCAGTACTTC

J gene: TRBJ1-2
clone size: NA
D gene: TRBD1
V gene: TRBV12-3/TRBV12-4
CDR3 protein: CASSPTGTGRGYTF
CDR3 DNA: TGTGCCAGCAGTCCGACCGGGACAGGACGGGGCTACACCTTC

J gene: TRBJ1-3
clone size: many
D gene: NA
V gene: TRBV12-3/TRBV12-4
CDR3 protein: CASQTGGNTIYF
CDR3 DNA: TGTGCCAGCCAGACAGGCGGAAACACCATATATTTT

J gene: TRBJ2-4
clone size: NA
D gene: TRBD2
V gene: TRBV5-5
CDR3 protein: CASSVGLAATQYF
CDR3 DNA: TGTGCCAGCAGCGTAGGACTAGCGGCCACTCAGTACTTC

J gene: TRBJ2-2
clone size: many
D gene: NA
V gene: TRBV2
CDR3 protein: CASSGGPTGELFF
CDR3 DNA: TGTGCCAGCAGCGGGGGGCCCACCGGGGAGCTGTTTTTT

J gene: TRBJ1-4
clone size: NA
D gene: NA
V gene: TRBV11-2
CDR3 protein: CASSLQPLWGEKLFF
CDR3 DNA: TGTGCCAGCAGCTTGCAGCCTTTGTGGGGTGAAAAACTGTTTTTT

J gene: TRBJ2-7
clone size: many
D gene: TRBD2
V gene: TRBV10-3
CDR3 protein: CAISGVAGVNYEQYF
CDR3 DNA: TGTGCCATCAGTGGGGTAGCGGGAGTCAACTACGAGCAGTACTTC

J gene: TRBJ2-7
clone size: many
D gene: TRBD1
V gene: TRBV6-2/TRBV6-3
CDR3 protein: CASSFGQDGPDEQYF
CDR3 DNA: TGTGCCAGCAGTTTTGGACAGGACGGCCCAGACGAGCAGTACTTC

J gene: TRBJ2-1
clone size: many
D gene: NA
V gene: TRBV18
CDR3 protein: CASSPGYEQFF
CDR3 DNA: TGTGCCAGCTCACCCGGGTATGAGCAGTTCTTC

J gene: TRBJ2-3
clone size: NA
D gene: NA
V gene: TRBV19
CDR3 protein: CASGPGSPADTQYF
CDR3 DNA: TGTGCCAGTGGCCCCGGGAGCCCTGCAGATACGCAGTATTTT

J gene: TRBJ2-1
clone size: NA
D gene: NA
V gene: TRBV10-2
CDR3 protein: CATATGQYDNEQFF
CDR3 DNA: TGCGCCACCGCTACTGGACAGTACGACAATGAGCAGTTCTTC

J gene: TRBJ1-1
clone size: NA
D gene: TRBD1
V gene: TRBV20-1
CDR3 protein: CSARDSTGGDTEAFF
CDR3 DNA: TGCAGTGCTAGAGATTCCACAGGGGGGGACACTGAAGCTTTCTTT

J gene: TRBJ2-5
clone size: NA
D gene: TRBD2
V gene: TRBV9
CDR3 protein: CASSVRTSGETQYF
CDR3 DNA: TGTGCCAGCAGCGTCAGGACTAGCGGAGAGACCCAGTACTTC

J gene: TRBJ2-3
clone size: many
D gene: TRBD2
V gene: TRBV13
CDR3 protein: CASSLKAGTDTQYF
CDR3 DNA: TGTGCCAGCAGCTTAAAAGCGGGGACTGATACGCAGTATTTT

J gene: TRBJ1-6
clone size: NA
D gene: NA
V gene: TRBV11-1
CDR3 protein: CASSFSGDDNSPLHF
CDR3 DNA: TGTGCCAGCAGCTTTTCGGGGGACGATAATTCACCCCTCCACTTT

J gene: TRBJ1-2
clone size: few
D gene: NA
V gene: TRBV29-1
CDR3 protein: CSVSLDYGYTF
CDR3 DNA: TGCAGCGTTTCCCTAGACTATGGCTACACCTTC

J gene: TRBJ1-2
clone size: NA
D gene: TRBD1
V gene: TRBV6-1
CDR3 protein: CASQPGQGVYGYTF
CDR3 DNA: TGTGCCAGCCAACCGGGACAGGGAGTCTATGGCTACACCTTC

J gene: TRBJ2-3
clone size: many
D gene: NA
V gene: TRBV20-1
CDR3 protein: CSARDRDKGTDTQYF
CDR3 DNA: TGCAGTGCTAGAGATAGGGACAAAGGCACAGATACGCAGTATTTT

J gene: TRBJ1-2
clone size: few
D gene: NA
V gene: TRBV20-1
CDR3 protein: CSAIYASQGYDGYTF
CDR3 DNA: TGCAGTGCAATTTACGCATCACAGGGTTATGATGGCTACACCTTC

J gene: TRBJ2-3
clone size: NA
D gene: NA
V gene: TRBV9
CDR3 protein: CASIKEGVLDTQYF
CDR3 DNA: TGTGCCAGCATCAAGGAGGGGGTCCTCGATACGCAGTATTTT

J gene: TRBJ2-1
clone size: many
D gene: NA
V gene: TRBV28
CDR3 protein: CASYGRSNNEQFF
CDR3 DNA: TGTGCCAGCTACGGACGGTCGAACAATGAGCAGTTCTTC

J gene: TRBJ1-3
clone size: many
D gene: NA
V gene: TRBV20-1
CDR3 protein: CSANRDGGNTIYF
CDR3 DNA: TGCAGTGCTAACCGAGACGGTGGAAACACCATATATTTT

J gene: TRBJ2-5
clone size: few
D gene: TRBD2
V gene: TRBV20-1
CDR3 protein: CSASSGGAVETQYF
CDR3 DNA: TGCAGTGCTTCAAGCGGGGGGGCGGTAGAGACCCAGTACTTC

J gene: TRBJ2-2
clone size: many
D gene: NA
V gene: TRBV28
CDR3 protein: CASRVVQGSGELFF
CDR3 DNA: TGTGCCAGCAGGGTTGTACAGGGCTCCGGGGAGCTGTTTTTT

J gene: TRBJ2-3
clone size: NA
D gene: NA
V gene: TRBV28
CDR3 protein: CASSGRDTRTDAQYF
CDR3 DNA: TGTGCCAGCAGTGGGAGGGACACCCGCACAGATGCGCAGTATTTT

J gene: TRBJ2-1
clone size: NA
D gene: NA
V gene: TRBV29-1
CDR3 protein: CSVEDGEGEQFF
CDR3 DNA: TGCAGCGTTGAAGATGGGGAAGGTGAGCAGTTCTTC

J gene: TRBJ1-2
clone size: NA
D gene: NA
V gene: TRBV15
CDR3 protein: CATSRDPRYGYTF
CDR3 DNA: TGTGCCACCAGCAGAGATCCCCGCTATGGCTACACCTTC

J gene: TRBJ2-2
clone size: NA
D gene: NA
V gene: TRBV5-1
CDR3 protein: CASSLALVTGELFF
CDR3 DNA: TGCGCCAGCAGCTTGGCCTTGGTCACCGGGGAGCTGTTTTTT

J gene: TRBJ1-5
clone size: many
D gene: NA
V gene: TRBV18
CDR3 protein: CASSLNRVDQPQHF
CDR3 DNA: TGTGCCAGCTCACTGAACAGGGTGGATCAGCCCCAGCATTTT

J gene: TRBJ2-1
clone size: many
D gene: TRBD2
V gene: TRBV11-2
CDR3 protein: CASSSRLAGDGNEQFF
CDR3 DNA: TGTGCCAGCAGCTCGAGACTAGCGGGGGACGGGAATGAGCAGTTCTTC

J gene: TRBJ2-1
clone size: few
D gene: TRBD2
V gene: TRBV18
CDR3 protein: CASSPRRVGGSYNEQFF
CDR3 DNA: TGTGCCAGCTCACCCCGCAGGGTGGGGGGGTCCTACAATGAGCAGTTCTTC

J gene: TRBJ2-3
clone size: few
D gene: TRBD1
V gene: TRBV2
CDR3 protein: CASSPRQGSVTDTQYF
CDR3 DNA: TGTGCCAGCAGTCCCAGACAGGGTTCAGTCACAGATACGCAGTATTTT

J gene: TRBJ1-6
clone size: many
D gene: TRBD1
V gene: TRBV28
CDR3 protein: CASSFWVRGNSPLHF
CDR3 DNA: TGTGCCAGCAGTTTTTGGGTCAGGGGGAATTCACCCCTCCACTTT

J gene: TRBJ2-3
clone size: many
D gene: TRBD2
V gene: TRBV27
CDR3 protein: CASSALAGGTTDTQYF
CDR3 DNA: TGTGCCAGCAGTGCACTAGCGGGGGGTACCACAGATACGCAGTATTTT

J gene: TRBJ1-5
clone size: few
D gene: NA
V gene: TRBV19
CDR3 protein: CASSIGTLSNQPQHF
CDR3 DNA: TGTGCCAGTAGTATCGGAACACTAAGCAATCAGCCCCAGCATTTT

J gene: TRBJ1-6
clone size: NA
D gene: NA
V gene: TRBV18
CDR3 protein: CASSRGAGNSPLHF
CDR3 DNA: TGTGCCAGCTCACGGGGTGCGGGAAATTCACCCCTCCACTTT

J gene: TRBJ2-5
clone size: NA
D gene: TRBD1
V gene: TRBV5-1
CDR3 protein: CASRLTGGRETQYF
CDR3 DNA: TGCGCCAGCAGATTAACAGGGGGAAGGGAGACCCAGTACTTC

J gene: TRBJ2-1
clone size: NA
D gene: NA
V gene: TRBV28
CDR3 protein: CASNRKQTLYNEQFF
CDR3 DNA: TGTGCCAGCAATCGGAAGCAGACCTTATACAATGAGCAGTTCTTC

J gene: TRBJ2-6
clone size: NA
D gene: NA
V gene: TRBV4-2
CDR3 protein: CASSQDGGSSGANVLTF
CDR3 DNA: TGTGCCAGCAGCCAAGATGGAGGGAGCTCTGGGGCCAACGTCCTGACTTTC

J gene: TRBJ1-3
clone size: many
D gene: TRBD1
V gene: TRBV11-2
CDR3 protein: CASSLDLGQGNF
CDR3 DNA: TGTGCCAGCAGCTTAGATCTCGGACAGGGGAATTTT

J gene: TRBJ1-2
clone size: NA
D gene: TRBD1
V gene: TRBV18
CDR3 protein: CASSAGQGRYYGYTF
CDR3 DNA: TGTGCCAGCTCAGCGGGACAGGGGCGGTACTATGGCTACACCTTC

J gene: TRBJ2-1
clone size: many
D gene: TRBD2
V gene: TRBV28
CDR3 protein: CASSLSTSGNNEQFF
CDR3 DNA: TGTGCCAGCAGTTTATCAACTAGCGGAAACAATGAGCAGTTCTTC

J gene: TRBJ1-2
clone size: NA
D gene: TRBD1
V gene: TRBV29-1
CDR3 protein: CSVEGGDRAGYGYTF
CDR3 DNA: TGCAGCGTTGAAGGAGGGGACAGGGCCGGCTATGGCTACACCTTC

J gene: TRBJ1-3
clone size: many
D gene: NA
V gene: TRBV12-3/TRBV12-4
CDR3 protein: CASHGAGTRNTIYF
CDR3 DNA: TGTGCCAGCCATGGGGCGGGCACCAGAAACACCATATATTTT